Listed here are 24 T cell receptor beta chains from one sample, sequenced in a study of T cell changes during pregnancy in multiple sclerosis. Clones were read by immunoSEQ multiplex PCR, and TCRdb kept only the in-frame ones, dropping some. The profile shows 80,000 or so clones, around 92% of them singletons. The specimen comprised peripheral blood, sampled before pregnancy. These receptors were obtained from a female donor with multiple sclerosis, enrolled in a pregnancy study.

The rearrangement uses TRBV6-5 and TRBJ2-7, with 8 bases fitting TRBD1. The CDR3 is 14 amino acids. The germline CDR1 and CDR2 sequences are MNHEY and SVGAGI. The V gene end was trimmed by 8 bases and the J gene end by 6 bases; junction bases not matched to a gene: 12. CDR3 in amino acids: CASFSRQGYGEQYF. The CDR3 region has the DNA TGTGCCAGCTTCTCCCGACAGGGGTACGGCGAGCAGTACTTC.

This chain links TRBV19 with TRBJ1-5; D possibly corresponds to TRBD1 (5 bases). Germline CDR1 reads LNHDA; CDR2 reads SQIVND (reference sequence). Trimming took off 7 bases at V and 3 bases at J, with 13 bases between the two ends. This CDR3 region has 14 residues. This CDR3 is CASTSGLINQPQHF. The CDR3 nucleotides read TGTGCCAGTACCTCGGGACTCATCAATCAGCCCCAGCATTTT.

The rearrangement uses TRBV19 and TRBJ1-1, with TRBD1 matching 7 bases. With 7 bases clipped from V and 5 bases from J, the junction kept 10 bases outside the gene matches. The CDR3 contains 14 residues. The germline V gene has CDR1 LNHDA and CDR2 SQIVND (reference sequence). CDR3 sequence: CASTTTGSGTEAFF. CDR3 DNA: TGTGCCAGTACCACGACAGGGTCTGGGACTGAAGCTTTCTTT. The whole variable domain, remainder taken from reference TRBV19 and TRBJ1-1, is DGGITQSPKYLFRKEGQNVTLSCEQNLNHDAMYWYRQDPGQGLRLIYYSQIVNDFQKGDIAEGYSVSREKKESFPLTVTSAQKNPTAFYLCASTTTGSGTEAFFGQGTRLTVV.

CDR3 amino acids: CATSREVHGELFF. As DNA, the CDR3 is TGTGCCACCAGCAGAGAGGTACACGGGGAGCTGTTTTTT. The chain recombines TRBV15 with TRBJ2-2; D ambiguous. This CDR3 has 13 residues. Looked up from germline, CDR1 is LNHNV and CDR2 is YYDKDF (reference sequence). V dropped 0 bases and J dropped 7 bases, with 6 bases sitting between them. Based on the CDR3 plus reference TRBV15 and TRBJ2-2, the full variable domain is DAMVIQNPRYQVTQFGKPVTLSCSQTLNHNVMYWYQQKSSQAPKLLFHYYDKDFNNEADTPDNFQSRRPNTSFCFLDIRSPGLGDTAMYLCATSREVHGELFFGEGSRLTVL.

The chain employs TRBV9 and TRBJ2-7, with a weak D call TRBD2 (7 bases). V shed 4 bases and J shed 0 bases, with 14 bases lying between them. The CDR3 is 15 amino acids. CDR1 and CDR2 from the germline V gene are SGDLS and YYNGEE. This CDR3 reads CASSLGGGYSYEQYF. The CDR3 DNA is TGTGCCAGCAGCCTAGGGGGGGGGTACTCCTACGAGCAGTACTTC.

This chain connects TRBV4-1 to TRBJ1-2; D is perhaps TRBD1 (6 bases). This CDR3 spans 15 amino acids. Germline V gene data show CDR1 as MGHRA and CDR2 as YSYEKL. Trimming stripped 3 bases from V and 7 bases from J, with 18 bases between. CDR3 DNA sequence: TGCGCCAGCAGCCAGGGTTTGGGGGCGAGTGGTGGCTACACCTTC. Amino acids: CASSQGLGASGGYTF.

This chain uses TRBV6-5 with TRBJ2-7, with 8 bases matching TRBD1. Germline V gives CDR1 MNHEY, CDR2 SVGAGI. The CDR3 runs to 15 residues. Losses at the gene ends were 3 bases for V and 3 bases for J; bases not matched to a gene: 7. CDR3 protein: CASSYSGTGFYEQYF. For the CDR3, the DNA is TGTGCCAGCAGTTATTCCGGGACAGGATTCTACGAGCAGTACTTC.

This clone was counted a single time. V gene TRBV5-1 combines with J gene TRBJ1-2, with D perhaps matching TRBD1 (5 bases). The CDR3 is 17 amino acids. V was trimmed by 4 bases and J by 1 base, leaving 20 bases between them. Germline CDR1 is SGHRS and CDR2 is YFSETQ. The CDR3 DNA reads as TGCGCCAGCAGCCCCCGCCCAGCAGGGCCGGATAACTATGGCTACACCTTC. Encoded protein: CASSPRPAGPDNYGYTF.

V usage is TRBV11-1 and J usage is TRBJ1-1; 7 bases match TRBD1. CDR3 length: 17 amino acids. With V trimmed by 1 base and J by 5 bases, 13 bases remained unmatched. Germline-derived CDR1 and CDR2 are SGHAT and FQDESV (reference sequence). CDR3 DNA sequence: TGTGCCAGCAGCTTAGACTCAGCTATGACAGGGATAACTGAAGCTTTCTTT. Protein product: CASSLDSAMTGITEAFF. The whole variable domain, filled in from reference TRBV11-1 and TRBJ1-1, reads EAEVAQSPRYKITEKSQAVAFWCDPISGHATLYWYRQILGQGPELLVQFQDESVVDDSQLPKDRFSAERLKGVDSTLKIQPAELGDSAMYLCASSLDSAMTGITEAFFGQGTRLTVV.

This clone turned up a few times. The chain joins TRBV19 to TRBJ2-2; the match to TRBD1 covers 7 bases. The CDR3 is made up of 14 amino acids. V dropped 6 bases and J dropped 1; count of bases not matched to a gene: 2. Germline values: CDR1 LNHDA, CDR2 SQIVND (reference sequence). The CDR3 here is CASRRQGNTGELFF. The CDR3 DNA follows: TGTGCCAGTAGGCGACAGGGGAACACCGGGGAGCTGTTTTTT.

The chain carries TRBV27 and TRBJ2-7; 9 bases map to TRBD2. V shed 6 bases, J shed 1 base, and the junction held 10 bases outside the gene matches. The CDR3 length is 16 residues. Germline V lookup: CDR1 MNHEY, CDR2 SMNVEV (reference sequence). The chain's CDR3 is CASSLIGAGGSYEQYF. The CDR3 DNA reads TGTGCCAGCAGCCTGATCGGGGCGGGGGGGTCCTACGAGCAGTACTTC.

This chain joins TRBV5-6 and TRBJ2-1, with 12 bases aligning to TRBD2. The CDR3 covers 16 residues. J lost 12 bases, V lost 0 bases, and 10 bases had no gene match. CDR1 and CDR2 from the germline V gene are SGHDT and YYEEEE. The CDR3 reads CASSLGLAGAPRTQFF. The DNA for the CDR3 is TGTGCCAGCAGCTTGGGACTAGCGGGGGCCCCTAGGACGCAGTTCTTC.

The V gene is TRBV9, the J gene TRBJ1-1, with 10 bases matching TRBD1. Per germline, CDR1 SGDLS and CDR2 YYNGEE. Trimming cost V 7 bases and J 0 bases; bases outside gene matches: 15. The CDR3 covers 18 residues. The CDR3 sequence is CASCLTGTGEAMNTEAFF. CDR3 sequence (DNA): TGTGCCAGCTGTCTGACCGGGACAGGGGAGGCCATGAACACTGAAGCTTTCTTT. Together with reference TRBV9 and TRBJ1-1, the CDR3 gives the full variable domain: DSGVTQTPKHLITATGQRVTLRCSPRSGDLSVYWYQQSLDQGLQFLIQYYNGEERAKGNILERFSAQQFPDLHSELNLSSLELGDSALYFCASCLTGTGEAMNTEAFFGQGTRLTVV.

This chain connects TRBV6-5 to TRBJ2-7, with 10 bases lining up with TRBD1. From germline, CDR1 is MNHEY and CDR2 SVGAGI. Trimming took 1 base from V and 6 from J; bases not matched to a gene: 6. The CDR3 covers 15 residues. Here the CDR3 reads CASSYWDRGSLEQYF. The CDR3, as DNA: TGTGCCAGCAGTTACTGGGACAGGGGTTCCCTCGAGCAGTACTTC.

The DNA for the CDR3 is TGTGCCATCAGGTCGGACTCCACAGATACGCAGTATTTT. Protein product: CAIRSDSTDTQYF. The rearrangement joins TRBV10-3 to TRBJ2-3, with a tentative D call TRBD2 (5 bases). The CDR3 contains 13 residues. V dropped 6 bases and J dropped 2 bases, with 9 bases sitting between them. The germline CDR1 and CDR2 sequences are ENHRY and SYGVKD.

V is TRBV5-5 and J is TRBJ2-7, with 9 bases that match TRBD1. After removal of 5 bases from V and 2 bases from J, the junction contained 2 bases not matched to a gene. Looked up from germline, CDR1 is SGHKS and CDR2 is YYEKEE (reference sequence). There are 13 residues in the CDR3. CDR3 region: CASRRQGAYEQYF. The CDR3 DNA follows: TGTGCCAGCAGGAGACAGGGGGCCTACGAGCAGTACTTC. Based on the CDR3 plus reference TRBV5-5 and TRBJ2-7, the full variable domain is DAGVTQSPTHLIKTRGQQVTLRCSPISGHKSVSWYQQVLGQGPQFIFQYYEKEERGRGNFPDRFSARQFPNYSSELNVNALLLGDSALYLCASRRQGAYEQYFGPGTRLTVT.

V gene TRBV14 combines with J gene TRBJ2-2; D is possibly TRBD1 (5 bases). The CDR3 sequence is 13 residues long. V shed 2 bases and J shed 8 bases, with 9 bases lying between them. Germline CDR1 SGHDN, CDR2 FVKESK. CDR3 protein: CASSQRGLGELFF. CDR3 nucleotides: TGTGCCAGCAGCCAAAGGGGCCTAGGGGAGCTGTTTTTT.

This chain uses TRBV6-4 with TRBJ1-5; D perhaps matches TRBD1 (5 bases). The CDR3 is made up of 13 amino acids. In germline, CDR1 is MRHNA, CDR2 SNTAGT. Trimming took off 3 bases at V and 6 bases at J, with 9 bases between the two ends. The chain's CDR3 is CASSEGGSQPQHF. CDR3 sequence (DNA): TGTGCCAGCAGTGAGGGGGGGAGTCAGCCCCAGCATTTT.

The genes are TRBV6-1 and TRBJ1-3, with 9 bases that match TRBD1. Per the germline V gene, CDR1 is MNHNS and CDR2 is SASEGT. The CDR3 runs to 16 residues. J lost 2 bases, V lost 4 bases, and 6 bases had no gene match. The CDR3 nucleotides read TGTGCCAGCAGTGGGGCGGGACAGGGCACTGGAAACACCATATATTTT. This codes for CASSGAGQGTGNTIYF.

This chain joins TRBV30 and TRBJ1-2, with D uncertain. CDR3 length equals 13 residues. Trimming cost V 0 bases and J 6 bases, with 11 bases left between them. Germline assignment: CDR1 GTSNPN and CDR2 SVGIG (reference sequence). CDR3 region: CAWSVGAGDGYTF. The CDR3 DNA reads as TGTGCCTGGAGTGTCGGCGCCGGGGATGGCTACACCTTC. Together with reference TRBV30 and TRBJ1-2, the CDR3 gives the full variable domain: SQTIHQWPATLVQPVGSPLSLECTVEGTSNPNLYWYRQAAGRGLQLLFYSVGIGQISSEVPQNLSASRPQDRQFILSSKKLLLSDSGFYLCAWSVGAGDGYTFGSGTRLTVV.

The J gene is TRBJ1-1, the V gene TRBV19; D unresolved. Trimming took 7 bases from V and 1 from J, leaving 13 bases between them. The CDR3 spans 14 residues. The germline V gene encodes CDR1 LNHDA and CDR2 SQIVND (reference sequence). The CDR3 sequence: CASTWGEGNTEAFF. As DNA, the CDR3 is TGTGCCAGTACCTGGGGAGAGGGGAACACTGAAGCTTTCTTT.

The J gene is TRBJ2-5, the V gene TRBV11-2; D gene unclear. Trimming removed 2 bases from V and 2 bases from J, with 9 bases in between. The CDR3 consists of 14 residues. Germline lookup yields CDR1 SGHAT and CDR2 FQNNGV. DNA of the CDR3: TGTGCCAGCAGCTTACGGGTCGGACAAGAGACCCAGTACTTC. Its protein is CASSLRVGQETQYF. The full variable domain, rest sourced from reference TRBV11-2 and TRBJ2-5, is EAGVAQSPRYKIIEKRQSVAFWCNPISGHATLYWYQQILGQGPKLLIQFQNNGVVDDSQLPKDRFSAERLKGVDSTLKIQPAKLEDSAVYLCASSLRVGQETQYFGPGTRLLVL.

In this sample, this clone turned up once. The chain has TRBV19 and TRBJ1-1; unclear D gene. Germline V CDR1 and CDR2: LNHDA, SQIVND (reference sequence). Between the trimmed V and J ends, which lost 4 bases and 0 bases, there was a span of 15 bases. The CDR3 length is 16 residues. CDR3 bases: TGTGCCAGTAGTAGGTCAGGCGGGGAAATGAACACTGAAGCTTTCTTT. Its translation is CASSRSGGEMNTEAFF.

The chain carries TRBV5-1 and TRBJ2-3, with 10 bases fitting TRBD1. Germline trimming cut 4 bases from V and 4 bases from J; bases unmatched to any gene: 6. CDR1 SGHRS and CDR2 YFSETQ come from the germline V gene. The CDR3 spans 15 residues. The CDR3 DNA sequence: TGCGCCAGCAGCGCGGACAGGGGGTCGCCAGATACGCAGTATTTT. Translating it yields CASSADRGSPDTQYF.